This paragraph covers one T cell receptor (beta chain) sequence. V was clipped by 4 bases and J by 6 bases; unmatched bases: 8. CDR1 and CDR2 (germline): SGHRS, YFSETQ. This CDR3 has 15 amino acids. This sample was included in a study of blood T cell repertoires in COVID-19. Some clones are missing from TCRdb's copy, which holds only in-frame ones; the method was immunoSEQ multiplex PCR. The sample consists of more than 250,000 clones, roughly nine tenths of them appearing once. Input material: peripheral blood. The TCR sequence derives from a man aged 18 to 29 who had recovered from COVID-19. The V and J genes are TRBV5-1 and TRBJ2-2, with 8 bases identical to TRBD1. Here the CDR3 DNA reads TGCGCCAGCAGCGGGCAGGGGGCAATCGCCGGGGAGCTGTTTTTT. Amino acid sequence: CASSGQGAIAGELFF.